Sequencing of this T cell receptor beta chain was carried out in a study of identical twins. Trimming stripped 4 bases from V and 10 bases from J, with 16 bases between. CDR1 and CDR2 from the germline V gene are SEHNR and FQNEAQ (reference sequence). CDR3 length: 13 amino acids. Unique molecular identifiers were in the cDNA, with template-switch universal primer binding. TCRdb passed the 5' RACE reads through MiXCR, listing each CDR3 protein once. The sample yields around 570,000 distinct CDR3 sequences, just under 10% seen once. This clonotype was counted only a few times. Its target is unknown. Study outcomes and limitations: In zero-insertion analyses, partial confounding could arise from invariant MAIT and iNKT cells.

Separately, the same data were catalogued under a study of yellow fever vaccine responses in identical twins. Turning to that study: Twins' vaccine T cell responses were reported to seem partly convergent and partly personalized.

The sequenced sample was PBMCs. The source is a woman aged 18 to 35 in good health. The chain has TRBV7-9 and TRBJ2-5, with D unclear. The CDR3 DNA reads TGTGCCAGCAGCTCCCTCGGATTGGGGAACCAGTACTTC. Its protein product is CASSSLGLGNQYF.